The 23 T cell receptor beta chains listed next were all sequenced from one sample in a study of blood T cell repertoires in COVID-19. Sequencing used immunoSEQ multiplex PCR; TCRdb keeps in-frame clones, though not all of them. The profile shows under 200,000 clones, about 86% of them singletons. Sequencing was carried out using peripheral blood. The receptors were sampled from a man younger than 30 with acute or convalescent COVID-19.

The chain joins TRBV2 to TRBJ1-3; 7 nucleotides align to TRBD1. This CDR3 is 15 amino acids long. Germline V lookup: CDR1 SNHLY, CDR2 FYNNEI. Unmatched junction bases numbered 7, after V lost 7 bases and J lost 1 base. CDR3 in amino acids: CASNRQGGSGNTIYF. The CDR3 bases are TGTGCCAGCAACCGACAGGGAGGTTCTGGAAACACCATATATTTT.

There are a few counts of this clone. This chain connects TRBV9 to TRBJ2-1; 9 nucleotides match TRBD2. The CDR3 consists of 18 residues. V was clipped by 2 bases and J by 9 bases; unmatched bases: 18. Germline values: CDR1 SGDLS, CDR2 YYNGEE. The CDR3 bases are TGTGCCAGCAGCGTGGGGTTGTTTAGCGGGGGCGCCACGAGTGAGCAGTTCTTC. Translated: CASSVGLFSGGATSEQFF.

This clone was found once. This chain connects TRBV2 to TRBJ1-2; TRBD1 matches 8 bases. Germline trimming cut 7 bases from V and 4 bases from J; bases unmatched to any gene: 8. Per germline, CDR1 SNHLY and CDR2 FYNNEI. CDR3 length equals 14 residues. The CDR3 is CASKSDRDLYGYTF. The CDR3 DNA reads as TGTGCCAGCAAGTCGGACAGGGACCTCTATGGCTACACCTTC.

The chain joins TRBV6-5 to TRBJ1-1; tentatively, D is TRBD1 (6 bases). CDR3 length: 14 residues. Per germline, CDR1 MNHEY and CDR2 SVGAGI. Trimming left V 9 bases short and J 2 bases short, with 16 bases between. In nucleotides, the CDR3 is TGTGCCAGTGGAAGCAGGGGATTTAACACTGAAGCTTTCTTT. Its protein product is CASGSRGFNTEAFF.

The chain has TRBV7-6 and TRBJ1-6, with no clear D. The germline V gene encodes CDR1 SGHVS and CDR2 FNYEAQ. V was trimmed by 4 bases and J by 6 bases, leaving 16 bases between them. This CDR3 is built from 16 residues. The CDR3 reads CASSSTGAKTNSPLHF. The CDR3 nucleotides read TGTGCCAGCAGCTCAACTGGTGCAAAAACTAATTCACCCCTCCACTTT.

The V and J genes are TRBV27 and TRBJ2-3; D is uncertain. This CDR3 is 11 amino acids long. V was pared by 2 bases and J by 6 bases, with 3 bases between. Germline CDR1 and CDR2: MNHEY and SMNVEV (reference sequence). In DNA form, the CDR3 reads TGTGCCAGCAGTTTAGGCGATACGCAGTATTTT. Translated, it gives CASSLGDTQYF.

V and J are TRBV11-2 and TRBJ2-5; maybe TRBD1 (7 bases). Trimming pared 0 bases from V and 6 bases from J, leaving 14 bases between. The CDR3 contains 15 residues. The germline V gene encodes CDR1 SGHAT and CDR2 FQNNGV. The CDR3 reads CASSLDPGGIQTQYF. The CDR3 DNA follows: TGTGCCAGCAGCTTAGATCCAGGGGGGATCCAGACCCAGTACTTC.

This clone was seen just once. This chain joins TRBV19 and TRBJ2-5; tentative D call: TRBD1 (6 bases). In germline, CDR1 is LNHDA, CDR2 SQIVND (reference sequence). CDR3 length equals 15 residues. V lost 6 bases and J lost 3, with 17 bases in between. Here the CDR3 DNA reads TGTGCCAGTAGCCTTTTCCAGGGGCGGGAAGAGACCCAGTACTTC. The encoded protein is CASSLFQGREETQYF.

The chain carries TRBV12-3 or TRBV12-4 and TRBJ2-1; TRBD2 matches 8 bases. The junction had 6 bases not matched to a gene; V was cut back by 5 bases and J by 15 bases. CDR3 length: 11 residues. The CDR3 DNA reads TGTGCCAGCAGTAGCAGGACTAGCCGGTTCTTC. Its protein product is CASSSRTSRFF.

V usage is TRBV6-5 and J usage is TRBJ1-6; possibly TRBD1 for D (5 bases). The CDR3 is 14 residues long. V shed 10 bases and J shed 10 bases, with 20 bases lying between them. Germline assignment: CDR1 MNHEY and CDR2 SVGAGI. DNA of the CDR3: TGTGCCATCAAAGATGGGGGGGATGGGTCACCCCTCCACTTT. Translation: CAIKDGGDGSPLHF.

The chain joins TRBV5-1 to TRBJ2-7; 7 nucleotides agree with TRBD1. Germline values: CDR1 SGHRS, CDR2 YFSETQ. Trimming cost V 7 bases and J 6 bases; bases outside gene matches: 13. The CDR3 has 14 amino acids. CDR3: CASRPTGDWAEQYF. The DNA of the CDR3 is TGCGCCAGCCGCCCAACAGGGGATTGGGCCGAGCAGTACTTC.

This clone occurred a few times. This sample includes further DNA sequences coding for the same CDR3. The chain combines TRBV27 with TRBJ1-5, with a weak D call TRBD1 (5 bases). This CDR3 contains 15 residues. Trimming removed 3 bases from V and 0 bases from J, with 9 bases in between. Per germline, CDR1 MNHEY and CDR2 SMNVEV (reference sequence). The CDR3 spells CASSLSGISNQPQHF. The CDR3 coding sequence is TGTGCCAGCAGTTTGTCAGGGATTAGCAATCAGCCCCAGCATTTT.

This chain joins TRBV9 and TRBJ2-1; 8 nucleotides match TRBD2. The CDR3 covers 16 residues. V was clipped by 0 bases and J by 9 bases; unmatched bases: 11. Germline V CDR1 and CDR2: SGDLS, YYNGEE. The DNA for the CDR3 is TGTGCCAGCAGCGTAGATTGGCGGGGGGTCCACGGTGAGCAGTTCTTC. This encodes CASSVDWRGVHGEQFF.

This clone appeared once. The genes are TRBV5-1 and TRBJ2-1, with D possibly being TRBD1 (6 bases). The germline CDR1 and CDR2 sequences are SGHRS and YFSETQ. CDR3 length: 16 residues. V lost 0 bases and J lost 5, with 15 bases in between. The CDR3 reads CASSLVGRGLNNEQFF. The CDR3 nucleotides are TGCGCCAGCAGCTTGGTTGGCAGGGGTTTAAACAATGAGCAGTTCTTC. Filled out from reference TRBV5-1 and TRBJ2-1, the complete variable domain reads KAGVTQTPRYLIKTRGQQVTLSCSPISGHRSVSWYQQTPGQGLQFLFEYFSETQRNKGNFPGRFSGRQFSNSRSEMNVSTLELGDSALYLCASSLVGRGLNNEQFFGPGTRLTVL.

Worth noting for this clone: Other DNA sequences from this sample encode an identical CDR3 as well. CDR3 bases: TGTGCCAGCAGTTCCGACAGGGGGCGGAATCAGCCCCAGCATTTT. Encoded protein: CASSSDRGRNQPQHF. The chain is built from TRBV6-5 and TRBJ1-5; 10 nucleotides align to TRBD1. The CDR3 is 15 residues long. Germline loops: CDR1 MNHEY, CDR2 SVGAGI. V shed 4 bases, J shed 4 bases, and the junction held 4 bases outside the gene matches.

This clone turned up a few times. The rearrangement links TRBV11-2 to TRBJ1-6; D ambiguous. Germline values: CDR1 SGHAT, CDR2 FQNNGV. The CDR3 has 15 residues. Trimming left V 2 bases short and J 5 bases short, with 10 bases between. The CDR3 DNA follows: TGTGCCAGCAGCTTAATGGCAGGAAATAATTCACCCCTCCACTTT. Protein product: CASSLMAGNNSPLHF.

The chain employs TRBV5-1 and TRBJ1-2; D unresolved. The CDR3 runs to 14 residues. The V and J ends lost 3 bases and 8 bases respectively, with 17 bases between them. Looked up from germline, CDR1 is SGHRS and CDR2 is YFSETQ. In DNA, the CDR3 is TGCGCCAGCAGCTCTGGATCAACCCCGGGGGGCTACACCTTC. Encoded protein: CASSSGSTPGGYTF.

The rearrangement links TRBV3-1 (or the pseudogene TRBV3-2) to TRBJ2-7; D is undetermined. This CDR3 has 14 residues. CDR1 is LGHDT and CDR2 is YNNKEL in the germline V gene (reference sequence). With 1 base removed from V and 3 bases from J, the gap between germline ends came to 10 bases. CDR3 sequence: CASSQGAGNYEQYF. As DNA, the CDR3 is TGTGCCAGCAGCCAAGGGGCAGGAAACTACGAGCAGTACTTC.

This chain uses TRBV19 with TRBJ2-7; TRBD1 might be the D (5 bases). From germline, CDR1 is LNHDA and CDR2 SQIVND (reference sequence). The CDR3 is made up of 14 amino acids. Trimming took 6 bases from V and 5 from J, leaving 17 bases between them. CDR3 protein: CASSHKGRVDEQYF. As DNA, the CDR3 is TGTGCCAGTAGCCATAAGGGCAGGGTCGACGAGCAGTACTTC.

The chain links TRBV6-5 to TRBJ2-7; 10 bases align to TRBD1. This CDR3 is built from 15 residues. CDR1 is MNHEY, CDR2 SVGAGI, per germline. Trimming cost V 4 bases and J 6 bases; bases outside gene matches: 9. CDR3 loop: CASSSVGTGVIEQYV. CDR3 DNA: TGTGCCAGCAGTTCCGTGGGGACAGGGGTGATCGAGCAGTACGTC.

The rearrangement joins TRBV19 to TRBJ1-2, with D tentatively TRBD1 (5 bases). Germline V CDR1 and CDR2: LNHDA, SQIVND (reference sequence). Trimming took off 7 bases at V and 4 bases at J, with 16 bases between the two ends. The CDR3 extends over 14 amino acids. CDR3 protein: CASIGGVGSYGYTF. The CDR3 bases are TGTGCCAGTATCGGAGGGGTAGGTAGCTATGGCTACACCTTC.

This chain uses TRBV6-1 with TRBJ2-3; 9 nucleotides align to TRBD1. This CDR3 region has 15 residues. Trimming removed 2 bases from V and 10 bases from J; junction bases left unmatched: 10. The germline V gene encodes CDR1 MNHNS and CDR2 SASEGT. The CDR3 sequence is CASSETRTGEGAQYF. The CDR3, as DNA: TGTGCCAGCAGTGAAACCCGGACAGGGGAGGGTGCGCAGTATTTT.

The gene calls are TRBV5-6 and TRBJ1-5; D perhaps matches TRBD1 (5 bases). The CDR3 has 15 amino acids. Per germline, CDR1 SGHDT and CDR2 YYEEEE. Trimming took 2 bases from V and 2 from J, leaving 11 bases between them. The CDR3 sequence is CASSFQGVGNQPQHF. CDR3 in DNA: TGTGCCAGCAGCTTTCAAGGGGTGGGCAATCAGCCCCAGCATTTT. Filled out from reference TRBV5-6 and TRBJ1-5, the complete variable domain reads DAGVTQSPTHLIKTRGQQVTLRCSPKSGHDTVSWYQQALGQGPQFIFQYYEEEERQRGNFPDRFSGHQFPNYSSELNVNALLLGDSALYLCASSFQGVGNQPQHFGDGTRLSIL.